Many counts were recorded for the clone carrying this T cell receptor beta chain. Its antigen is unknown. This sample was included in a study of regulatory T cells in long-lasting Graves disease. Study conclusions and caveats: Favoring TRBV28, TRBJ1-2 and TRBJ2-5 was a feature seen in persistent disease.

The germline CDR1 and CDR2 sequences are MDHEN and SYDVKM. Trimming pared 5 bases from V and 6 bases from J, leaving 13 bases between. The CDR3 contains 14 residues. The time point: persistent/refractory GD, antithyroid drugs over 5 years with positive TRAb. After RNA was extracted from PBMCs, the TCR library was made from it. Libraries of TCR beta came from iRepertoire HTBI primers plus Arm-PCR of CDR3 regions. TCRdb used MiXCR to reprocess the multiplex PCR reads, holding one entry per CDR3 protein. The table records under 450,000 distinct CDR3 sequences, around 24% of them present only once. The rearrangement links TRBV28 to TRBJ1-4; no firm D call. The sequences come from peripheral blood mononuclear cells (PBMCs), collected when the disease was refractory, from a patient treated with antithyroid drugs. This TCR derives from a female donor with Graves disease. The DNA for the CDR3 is TGTGCCAGCAGTCCCCGCGAGGTGTATGAAAAACTGTTTTTT. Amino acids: CASSPREVYEKLFF. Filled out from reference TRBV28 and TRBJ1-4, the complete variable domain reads DVKVTQSSRYLVKRTGEKVFLECVQDMDHENMFWYRQDPGLGLRLIYFSYDVKMKEKGDIPEGYSVSREKKERFSLILESASTNQTSMYLCASSPREVYEKLFFGSGTQLSVL.